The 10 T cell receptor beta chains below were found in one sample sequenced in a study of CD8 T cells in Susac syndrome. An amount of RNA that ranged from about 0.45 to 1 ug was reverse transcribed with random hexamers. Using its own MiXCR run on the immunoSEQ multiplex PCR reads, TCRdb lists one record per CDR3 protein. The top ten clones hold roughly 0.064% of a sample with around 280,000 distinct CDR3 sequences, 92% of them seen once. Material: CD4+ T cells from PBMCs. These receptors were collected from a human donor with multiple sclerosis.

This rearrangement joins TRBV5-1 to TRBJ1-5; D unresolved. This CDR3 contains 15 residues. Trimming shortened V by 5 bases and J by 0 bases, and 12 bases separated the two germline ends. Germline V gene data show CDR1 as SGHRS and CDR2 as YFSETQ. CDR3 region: CASSPGYNSNQPQHF. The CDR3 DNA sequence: TGCGCCAGCAGTCCCGGTTATAATAGCAATCAGCCCCAGCATTTT.

The CDR3 here is CASTSLSTDTQYF. The DNA of the CDR3 is TGTGCCAGCACCTCGCTCAGCACAGATACGCAGTATTTT. This chain links TRBV11-1 with TRBJ2-3; D remains unclear. Germline assignment: CDR1 SGHAT and CDR2 FQDESV (reference sequence). Deletions cut 7 bases from V and 0 bases from J, with 8 bases between. The CDR3 loop spans 13 amino acids.

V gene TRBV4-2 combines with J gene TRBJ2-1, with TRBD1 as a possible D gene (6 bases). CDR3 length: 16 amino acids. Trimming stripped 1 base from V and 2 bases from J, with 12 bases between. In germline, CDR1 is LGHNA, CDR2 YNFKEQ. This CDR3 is CASSQVGAGTYNEQFF. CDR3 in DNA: TGTGCCAGCAGCCAAGTGGGGGCTGGCACCTACAATGAGCAGTTCTTC.

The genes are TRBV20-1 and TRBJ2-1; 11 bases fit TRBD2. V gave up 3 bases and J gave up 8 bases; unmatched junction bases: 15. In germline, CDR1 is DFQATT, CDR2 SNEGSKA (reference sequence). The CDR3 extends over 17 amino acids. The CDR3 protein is CSASRSYLTSGIYEQFF. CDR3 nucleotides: TGCAGTGCTAGTAGATCTTATTTGACTAGCGGGATCTATGAGCAGTTCTTC.

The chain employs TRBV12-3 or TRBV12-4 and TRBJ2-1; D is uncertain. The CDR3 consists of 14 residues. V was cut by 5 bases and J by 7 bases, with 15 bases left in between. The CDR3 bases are TGTGCCAGCAGTCCCAGCAGGATAGGGAATGAGCAGTTCTTC. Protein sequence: CASSPSRIGNEQFF.

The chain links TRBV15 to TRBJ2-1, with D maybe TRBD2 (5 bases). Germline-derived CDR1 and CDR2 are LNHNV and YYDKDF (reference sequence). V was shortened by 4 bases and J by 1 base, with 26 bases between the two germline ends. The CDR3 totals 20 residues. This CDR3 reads CATSKEIPKILGPSYNEQFF. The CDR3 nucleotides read TGTGCCACCAGCAAAGAAATCCCAAAGATACTAGGGCCGTCCTACAATGAGCAGTTCTTC.

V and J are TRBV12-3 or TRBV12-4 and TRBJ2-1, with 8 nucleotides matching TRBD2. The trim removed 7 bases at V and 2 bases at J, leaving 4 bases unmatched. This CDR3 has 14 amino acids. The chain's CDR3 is CASIEGLAYNEQFF. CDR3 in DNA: TGTGCCAGCATCGAGGGACTAGCCTACAATGAGCAGTTCTTC.

The CDR3 loop reads CASSLHGTTEAFF. The CDR3 DNA reads as TGTGCCAGCAGCTTACACGGGACCACTGAAGCTTTCTTT. The chain links TRBV7-2 to TRBJ1-1, with D perhaps matching TRBD1 (5 bases). V lost 2 bases to trimming and J lost 4 bases, with 8 bases between them. The CDR3 runs 13 residues. Germline V lookup: CDR1 SGHTA, CDR2 FQGNSA.

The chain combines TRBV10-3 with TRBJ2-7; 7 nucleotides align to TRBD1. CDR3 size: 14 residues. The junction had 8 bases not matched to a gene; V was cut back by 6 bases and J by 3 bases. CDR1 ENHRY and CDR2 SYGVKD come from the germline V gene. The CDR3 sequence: CAIRGQGVNYEQYF. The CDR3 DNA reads TGTGCCATCAGAGGGCAGGGGGTAAACTACGAGCAGTACTTC.

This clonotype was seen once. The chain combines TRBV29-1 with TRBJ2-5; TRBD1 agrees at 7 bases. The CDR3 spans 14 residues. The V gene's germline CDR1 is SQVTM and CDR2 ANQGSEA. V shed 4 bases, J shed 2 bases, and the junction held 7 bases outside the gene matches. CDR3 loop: CSVARGQEQETQYF. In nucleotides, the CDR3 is TGCAGCGTTGCCCGTGGACAGGAACAAGAGACCCAGTACTTC.